Listed here are 27 T cell receptor beta chains from one sample, sequenced in a study of identical twins. TCRdb redid the calling of the 5' RACE reads with MiXCR, one entry per CDR3 protein. The sample records about 340,000 distinct CDR3 sequences, 9% to 15% being singletons. The same data also went into a second study, on yellow fever vaccine responses in identical twins.

The sample was CD8+ T cells sorted from blood. These receptors came from a woman aged 18-35 years in good health.

This clonotype has just a few counts. The CDR3 DNA is TGTGCCAGCACTCCCCTCGGGGGTCTCTCCTACAATGAGCAGTTCTTC. Its translation is CASTPLGGLSYNEQFF. V is TRBV6-1 and J is TRBJ2-1; the D gene is possibly TRBD2 (6 bases). Germline V lookup: CDR1 MNHNS, CDR2 SASEGT. Trimming removed 7 bases at V and 0 bases at J, with 16 bases between. CDR3 length: 16 amino acids.

The chain couples TRBV11-3 to TRBJ2-7; 12 nucleotides line up with TRBD2. V lost 4 bases, J lost 5 bases, and 9 bases stayed unmatched. The CDR3 totals 16 residues. Per the germline V gene, CDR1 is SGHNT and CDR2 is YENEEA. The CDR3 loop is CASSSRTSGRRDEQYF. CDR3 DNA sequence: TGTGCCAGCAGCTCCCGTACTAGCGGGAGGCGCGACGAGCAGTACTTC.

This clonotype was counted between two and nine times. The genes are TRBV6-6 and TRBJ2-1; D is possibly TRBD2 (5 bases). V was shortened by 5 bases and J by 9 bases, with 14 bases between the two germline ends. The CDR3 covers 13 residues. Germline lookup yields CDR1 MNHNY and CDR2 SVGAGI (reference sequence). DNA of the CDR3: TGTGCCAGCAGTCCTACACTCGCGGGTGAGCAGTTCTTC. It yields the protein CASSPTLAGEQFF.

The V gene is TRBV2, the J gene TRBJ2-1, with D uncertain. CDR3 length: 13 residues. Germline V gives CDR1 SNHLY, CDR2 FYNNEI. V was cut by 3 bases and J by 6 bases, with 9 bases left in between. The CDR3 DNA follows: TGTGCCAGCAGTGAGAGGAGATCCAATGAGCAGTTCTTC. It specifies CASSERRSNEQFF.

This clonotype was seen a few times. The chain combines TRBV12-3 or TRBV12-4 with TRBJ2-1, with a weak D call TRBD2 (5 bases). V was pared by 7 bases and J by 5 bases, with 15 bases between. The CDR3 totals 14 residues. CDR3 sequence (DNA): TGTGCCAGCACCCCCCTAGCCCGGGACAATGAGCAGTTCTTC. It encodes CASTPLARDNEQFF.

In DNA, the CDR3 is TGTGCCAGCAGCTTACGCGGGGGGGATGCAGATACGCAGTATTTT. It translates to CASSLRGGDADTQYF. This rearrangement joins TRBV11-2 to TRBJ2-3; 9 bases align to TRBD2. The CDR3 contains 15 residues. V lost 2 bases to trimming and J lost 4 bases; unmatched junction nucleotides: 4. Germline V gene data show CDR1 as SGHAT and CDR2 as FQNNGV.

The genes are TRBV28 and TRBJ2-7; 7 bases agree with TRBD2. The CDR3 sequence is 15 residues long. V gave up 2 bases and J gave up 3 bases; unmatched junction bases: 7. In germline, CDR1 is MDHEN, CDR2 SYDVKM. CDR3 amino acids: CASSLERGAGYEQYF. DNA for the CDR3: TGTGCCAGCAGTTTAGAGCGGGGCGCGGGCTACGAGCAGTACTTC.

This clonotype was seen only a few times. The chain employs TRBV4-1 and TRBJ1-2; D gene unclear. CDR3 length: 16 amino acids. V lost 0 bases and J 3 bases, leaving 14 bases between the germline ends. Germline V lookup: CDR1 MGHRA, CDR2 YSYEKL. CDR3 sequence: CASSQDLRASYYGYTF. The CDR3, as DNA: TGCGCCAGCAGCCAAGATTTGCGGGCGAGCTACTATGGCTACACCTTC.

The chain links TRBV11-2 to TRBJ1-2; 11 nucleotides agree with TRBD1. Germline CDR1 SGHAT, CDR2 FQNNGV. The V gene end was trimmed by 7 bases and the J gene end by 5 bases; junction bases not matched to a gene: 9. The CDR3 runs 15 residues. The CDR3 sequence is CASNLLDRGQYGYTF. The CDR3 DNA reads TGTGCCAGCAATCTCCTGGACAGGGGGCAATATGGCTACACCTTC.

This clonotype was detected ten times or more. The rearrangement joins TRBV27 to TRBJ1-1; D not certain. CDR1 MNHEY and CDR2 SMNVEV come from the germline V gene (reference sequence). Trimming cost V 3 bases and J 3 bases, with 8 bases left between them. The CDR3 contains 13 residues. CDR3 in DNA: TGTGCCAGCAGTTTGCAGGCGGACACTGAAGCTTTCTTT. It translates to CASSLQADTEAFF.

V and J are TRBV27 and TRBJ1-1; 8 nucleotides align to TRBD1. The CDR3 runs 15 residues. Per germline, CDR1 MNHEY and CDR2 SMNVEV (reference sequence). The trim removed 5 bases at V and 2 bases at J, leaving 7 bases unmatched. The CDR3: CASSGRGRANTEAFF. The DNA of the CDR3 is TGTGCCAGCAGTGGCAGGGGGCGGGCTAACACTGAAGCTTTCTTT.

In its sample, this clonotype was seen many times. CDR3 loop: CASSPPRGSNTGELFF. The CDR3 bases are TGCGCCAGCAGTCCACCCCGGGGCAGTAACACCGGGGAGCTGTTTTTT. The genes are TRBV4-1 and TRBJ2-2; D may be TRBD1 or TRBD2 (5 bases each). V was clipped by 6 bases and J by 2 bases, with 16 bases between them. Germline V gene sequence: CDR1 MGHRA, CDR2 YSYEKL. CDR3 length: 16 amino acids.

In its sample, this clonotype was seen a few times. V and J are TRBV9 and TRBJ2-5; D gene ambiguous. The germline V and J ends were trimmed by 5 bases and 2 bases, with 10 bases remaining between them. Germline V CDR1 and CDR2: SGDLS, YYNGEE. The CDR3 totals 13 residues. The CDR3 coding sequence is TGTGCCAGCAGAAAACAAGGACAAGAGACCCAGTACTTC. It translates to CASRKQGQETQYF.

This clonotype was seen ten or more times. The V gene is TRBV10-3, the J gene TRBJ2-1; D possibly uses TRBD1 or TRBD2 (5 bases each). The germline gives CDR1 ENHRY, CDR2 SYGVKD. This CDR3 is 19 amino acids long. Trimming left V 7 bases short and J 2 bases short, with 27 bases between. In DNA, the CDR3 is TGTGCCATCATTAAGACGGGACGTCATATCTCGTCAACCTACAATGAGCAGTTCTTC. Translating it yields CAIIKTGRHISSTYNEQFF.

This clonotype has a handful of counts. The chain couples TRBV6-5 to TRBJ2-1, with a tentative D call TRBD2 (6 bases). Germline loops: CDR1 MNHEY, CDR2 SVGAGI. CDR3 length equals 13 residues. Trimming removed 3 bases from V and 9 bases from J, with 12 bases in between. CDR3 DNA: TGTGCCAGCAGTTATGCGGGGAGTGGTGAGCAGTTCTTC. Encoded protein: CASSYAGSGEQFF.

This clonotype has a handful of counts. This sequence joins TRBV14 and TRBJ2-2, with D tentatively TRBD1 (5 bases). The V gene lost 4 bases and the J gene lost 5 bases, with 14 bases spanning the gap. The CDR3 runs to 15 residues. In germline, CDR1 is SGHDN, CDR2 FVKESK. CDR3 DNA: TGTGCCAGCAGCCCTTGGGGCCCAGGGACCGGGGAGCTGTTTTTT. This translates into CASSPWGPGTGELFF.

At least ten counts were recorded for this clonotype. The rearrangement links TRBV21-1 to TRBJ2-7; the D call of TRBD2 is as the table states it, not checked on the DNA. TRBV21-1 is tagged as a pseudogene. This CDR3 contains 15 residues. DNA for the CDR3: TGTGCCAGCAGCGAGACTAGCGGGACCTCCTACGAGCAGTACGTC. This sequence encodes CASSETSGTSYEQYV.

This clonotype was detected only once. The rearrangement joins TRBV12-5 to TRBJ2-7; unclear D gene. CDR3 size: 12 residues. The V gene's germline CDR1 is LGHNT and CDR2 FRNRAP. Trimming removed 6 bases at V and 4 bases at J, with 10 bases between. The CDR3 DNA reads as TGTGCTAGTGGCCCGGGCGAGTACGAGCAGTACGTC. As protein: CASGPGEYEQYV.

The chain joins TRBV27 to TRBJ2-3; perhaps TRBD1 as D (5 bases). Trimming shortened V by 10 bases and J by 5 bases, and 10 bases separated the two germline ends. In germline, CDR1 is MNHEY, CDR2 SMNVEV (reference sequence). The CDR3 is 11 amino acids. The CDR3 nucleotides read TGTGCCACCCAGGGTGGAGATACGCAGTATTTT. This encodes CATQGGDTQYF.

The chain uses TRBV3-1 and TRBJ1-1, with 7 bases identical to TRBD1. The CDR3 has 15 amino acids. Looked up from germline, CDR1 is LGHDT and CDR2 is YNNKEL (reference sequence). With 4 bases clipped from V and 3 bases from J, the junction kept 8 bases outside the gene matches. The CDR3 spells CASSLVQGVDTEAFF. For the CDR3, the DNA is TGTGCCAGCAGCCTCGTGCAGGGGGTGGACACTGAAGCTTTCTTT.

This chain joins TRBV3-1 and TRBJ2-7, with TRBD2 matching 7 bases. The ends lost 4 bases at V and 6 bases at J; junction bases unmatched: 18. Germline CDR1 LGHDT, CDR2 YNNKEL (reference sequence). This CDR3 contains 17 residues. CDR3 in amino acids: CASSPRFDSGPSVEQYF. For the CDR3, the DNA is TGTGCCAGCAGCCCACGTTTTGATAGCGGGCCTTCTGTCGAGCAGTACTTC.

V usage is TRBV5-1 and J usage is TRBJ1-1; no clear D gene. Germline V gene sequence: CDR1 SGHRS, CDR2 YFSETQ. The CDR3 runs 17 residues. The V end was cut by 2 bases, the J end by 0 bases, with 17 bases between. The CDR3 loop is CASSLSQPSSMNTEAFF. The CDR3 DNA follows: TGCGCCAGCAGCTTAAGCCAACCATCTAGCATGAACACTGAAGCTTTCTTT. Based on the CDR3 plus reference TRBV5-1 and TRBJ1-1, the full variable domain is KAGVTQTPRYLIKTRGQQVTLSCSPISGHRSVSWYQQTPGQGLQFLFEYFSETQRNKGNFPGRFSGRQFSNSRSEMNVSTLELGDSALYLCASSLSQPSSMNTEAFFGQGTRLTVV.

This rearrangement joins TRBV6-2 or TRBV6-3 to TRBJ1-5, with no clear D. The V gene lost 4 bases and the J gene lost 0 bases, with 7 bases spanning the gap. Per germline, CDR1 MNHEY and CDR2 SVGEGT. This CDR3 region has 14 residues. The CDR3 DNA reads as TGTGCCAGCAGTTTAGAATATAGCAATCAGCCCCAGCATTTT. This codes for CASSLEYSNQPQHF.

This clonotype was observed a few times. The chain has TRBV20-1 and TRBJ2-1; no reliable D call. V was pared by 2 bases and J by 9 bases, with 8 bases between. Germline-derived CDR1 and CDR2 are DFQATT and SNEGSKA (reference sequence). This CDR3 is built from 11 residues. In DNA, the CDR3 is TGCAGTGCTAGACTAGTGGGTGAGCAGTTCTTC. It is translated as CSARLVGEQFF.

This clonotype was seen ten or more times. This rearrangement joins TRBV24-1 to TRBJ2-1, with 10 positions matching TRBD1. The CDR3 is 16 amino acids. Germline V gene sequence: CDR1 KGHDR, CDR2 SFDVKD. With 0 bases clipped from V and 9 bases from J, the junction kept 7 bases outside the gene matches. The CDR3 DNA reads as TGTGCCACCAGTGATTTGGTGGGACAGGGGACCTTTGAGCAGTTCTTC. This translates into CATSDLVGQGTFEQFF.

The chain uses TRBV29-1 and TRBJ1-1; D gene uncertain. V lost 7 bases and J lost 0, with 9 bases in between. Germline V gene data show CDR1 as SQVTM and CDR2 as ANQGSEA. The CDR3 runs to 12 residues. The CDR3 sequence: CSATDMNTEAFF. CDR3 coding DNA: TGCAGCGCTACCGATATGAACACTGAAGCTTTCTTT. Together with reference TRBV29-1 and TRBJ1-1, the CDR3 gives the full variable domain: SAVISQKPSRDICQRGTSLTIQCQVDSQVTMMFWYRQQPGQSLTLIATANQGSEATYESGFVIDKFPISRPNLTFSTLTVSNMSPEDSSIYLCSATDMNTEAFFGQGTRLTVV.

This clonotype was detected a few times. An end of the junction differs from the germline gene, which may be a read error. This chain connects TRBV20-1 to TRBJ2-5, with TRBD2 identical over 13 bases. The germline V gene has CDR1 DFQATT and CDR2 SNEGSKA (reference sequence). CDR3 length equals 16 residues. CDR3 in amino acids: CSARTGTSGMQGTQYF. As DNA, the CDR3 is TGCAGTGCAAGGACAGGGACTAGCGGGATGCAAGGGACCCAGTACTTC.